This TCR beta chain was documented in a study of T cell responses to AZD1222 COVID-19 vaccine. The assay was immunoSEQ multiplex PCR, and TCRdb's table has in-frame clones only and misses some. This table holds about 120,000 clones, around 87% found once. This CDR3 spans 11 amino acids. V was shortened by 5 bases and J by 8 bases, with 9 bases between the two germline ends. In germline, CDR1 is MDHEN, CDR2 SYDVKM. The sequencing used peripheral blood, collected on day 0 of AZD1222 vaccination. The chain couples TRBV28 to TRBJ1-2, with a weak D call TRBD1 (5 bases). The sequence derives from an adult in good health. In nucleotides, the CDR3 is TGTGCCAGCAGTCTAAACAGGGGCTACACCTTC. Its translation is CASSLNRGYTF.